The rows below give T cell receptor beta chains drawn from one sample of a study of CD8 T cells in ankylosing spondylitis. TCRdb independently ran MiXCR on the 5' RACE reads; one entry per CDR3 protein. The repertoire has about 240,000 distinct CDR3 sequences, 8.2% of them found once; the top ten carry around 4.8%. Sequences were obtained from blood, either unsorted or a sorted T cell fraction (not recorded which). The source is a female donor with ankylosing spondylitis or in good health (not recorded which). CDR3s include the opening cysteine and the closing phenylalanine or tryptophan. A D gene is named only where the DNA matches it firmly. Clone sizes are given selectively: once, few, many, or a class where the clone is expanded.

clone_size	v_call	d_call	j_call	cdr3_nt	cdr3_aa
NA	TRBV6-2/TRBV6-3	TRBD2	TRBJ2-7	TGTGCCAGCAGCCTAGCGGGAGGGAAGAACGAGCAGTACTTC	CASSLAGGKNEQYF
many	TRBV5-1	NA	TRBJ1-1	TGCGCCAGCAGCCTCAGGGGACCAGGGAACACTGAAGCTTTCTTT	CASSLRGPGNTEAFF
many	TRBV4-2	TRBD2	TRBJ2-1	TGTGCCAGCAGCCTTCCTAGCGGGGGTGAGCAGTTCTTC	CASSLPSGGEQFF
few	TRBV2	TRBD2	TRBJ2-3	TGTGCCACGGAAACAAGCGGGAGTGGTGCAGATACGCAGTATTTT	CATETSGSGADTQYF
many	TRBV20-1	NA	TRBJ2-3	TGCAGTGCTAGAATCCCGGGTCGCACAGATACGCAGTATTTT	CSARIPGRTDTQYF
many	TRBV6-5	TRBD2	TRBJ2-3	TGTGCCAGCAGTTACTCGAGGGCAGGGACTAGGGATACGCAGTATTTT	CASSYSRAGTRDTQYF
many	TRBV12-3/TRBV12-4	TRBD2	TRBJ2-1	TGTGCCAGCAGAGAAAATCTAGCGGGAGTCCCCCAAGCTGACTACAATGAGCAGTTCTTC	CASRENLAGVPQADYNEQFF
many	TRBV24-1	TRBD1	TRBJ2-6	TGTGCCACCAGTGATTGGGGACAGAGCTCTGGGGCCAACGTCCTGACTTTC	CATSDWGQSSGANVLTF
many	TRBV14	TRBD1	TRBJ1-1	TGTGCCAGCAGCCCTCATCTGACAGGGGGCTGGCAGTCGGCTGAAGCTTTCTTT	CASSPHLTGGWQSAEAFF
many	TRBV4-2	TRBD2	TRBJ2-1	TGTGCCAGCAGCGAGAGCGGGAGTGATGAGCAGTTCTTC	CASSESGSDEQFF
NA	TRBV28	TRBD1	TRBJ1-5	TGTGCCAGCAAAGCGGGACAGGGGGCAGCAGGGCAGCCCCAGCATTTT	CASKAGQGAAGQPQHF
many	TRBV6-5	NA	TRBJ1-2	TGTGCCAGCAGTTACTCTATGGAGGGGACCTATGGCTACACCTTC	CASSYSMEGTYGYTF
few	TRBV7-2	TRBD1	TRBJ1-5	TGTGCCAGCACCTTACAGGGGGGCAATCAGCCCCAGCATTTT	CASTLQGGNQPQHF
many	TRBV5-1	NA	TRBJ2-3	TGCGCCAGCGCTCAGGGGACCCTCGTCACAGATACGCAGTATTTT	CASAQGTLVTDTQYF
many	TRBV14	TRBD1	TRBJ2-7	TGTGCCAGCAGCCAGACACAGGGGGCCGGGTACGAGCAGTACTTC	CASSQTQGAGYEQYF
many	TRBV10-3	TRBD1	TRBJ1-4	TGTGCCATCAGTGAGAGGGACAGCGAAAAACTGTTTTTT	CAISERDSEKLFF
many	TRBV24-1	TRBD2	TRBJ2-1	TGTGCCACCAGGGGAGGACGACTAGCGGGAGGGGACGGCGAGCAGTTCTTC	CATRGGRLAGGDGEQFF
few	TRBV7-9	NA	TRBJ1-6	TGTGCCAGCAGTTCCGACGGAGATAATTCACCCCTCCACTTT	CASSSDGDNSPLHF
NA	TRBV4-2	TRBD2	TRBJ2-1	TGTGCCAGCAGCCGGTCGGGCGGCGGGAGGGCCTACAATGAGCAGTTCTTC	CASSRSGGGRAYNEQFF
few	TRBV11-2	NA	TRBJ2-6	TGTGCCAGCAGCTCCTCTCCGGCAGGGCACCTCTCTGGGGCCAACGTCCTGACTTTC	CASSSSPAGHLSGANVLTF